This entry describes one TCR beta chain. Antigen unknown. This sample is drawn from a study of shared clonotypes between healthy human individuals. Whole-study findings and limits: Naive CD4 clonotype sharing across a few donors was about 5%. Among donors, clonotype sharing was expected to be affected by sequencing depth.

Researchers ran the assay at a deep level. Genomic DNA (from each subset) was split evenly across several immunoSEQ plates. Assay: immunoSEQ multiplex PCR; the TCRdb copy retains only in-frame clones and omits some. The table records roughly 680,000 clones, roughly two thirds of them present only once. The CDR3 spans 15 residues. Trimming cost V 7 bases and J 2 bases; bases outside gene matches: 5. Germline CDR1 is LNHDA and CDR2 is SQIVND (reference sequence). The TCR sequence derives from a young woman in good health. V gene TRBV19 combines with J gene TRBJ2-2; the match to TRBD1 covers 9 bases. Sequencing input: memory CD4+ T cells sorted from blood. Documented subset: CD45RA-negative fraction. The CDR3 is CASTTGGTNTGELFF. The DNA for the CDR3 is TGTGCCAGTACTACAGGGGGCACTAACACCGGGGAGCTGTTTTTT.